These T cell receptor beta chains were read from a single sample in a study of T cells and Merkel cell carcinoma outcomes. Libraries were prepared by immunoSEQ multiplex PCR; TCRdb keeps only in-frame clonotypes and omits some of them. The sample lists 9,500 to 15,000 clones; over 95% were seen once. Material for sequencing was tumor tissue from Merkel cell carcinoma. These receptors originate from a human donor with Merkel cell carcinoma. Both conserved end residues are part of each CDR3. The order of the fields is V gene, clone size, J gene, D gene, CDR3 protein, CDR3 DNA. D genes are given only for firm matches. Size is stated for part of the rows, as once, few or many counts, or as a class when the clone is expanded.

TRBV11-3	once	TRBJ1-1	NA	CASSLDRGGQAFF	TGTGCCAGCAGCTTAGATCGGGGGGGCCAAGCTTTCTTT
TRBV7-9	once	TRBJ2-2	NA	CAREAGTGELFF	TGTGCCCGCGAAGCCGGGACCGGGGAACTGTTTTTT
TRBV14	NA	TRBJ2-7	TRBD2	CASSQDRGQAGDEQYF	TGTGCCAGCAGCCAAGATCGGGGTCAGGCGGGGGACGAGCAGTACTTC
TRBV7-9	NA	TRBJ2-1	NA	CASSLQGKVRYNEQFF	TGTGCCAGCAGCTTACAGGGGAAAGTAAGATACAATGAGCAGTTCTTC
TRBV27	NA	TRBJ2-7	NA	CASSPTGSPRRGQYF	TGTGCCAGCAGTCCTACAGGGTCCCCACGGAGAGGACAGTACTTC
TRBV30	NA	TRBJ1-5	NA	CAWALRGNQPQHF	TGTGCCTGGGCCCTCAGGGGCAATCAGCCCCAGCATTTT
TRBV15	NA	TRBJ2-7	NA	CATSEGPGRPNYEQYF	TGTGCCACCAGCGAAGGGCCGGGAAGACCGAACTACGAGCAGTACTTC
TRBV28	NA	TRBJ2-7	TRBD2	CASSSPRLAGDYEQYF	TGTGCCAGCAGTTCACCCAGACTAGCGGGAGACTACGAGCAGTACTTC
TRBV30	NA	TRBJ1-5	NA	CAWSTSVVGQPQHF	TGTGCCTGGAGTACCAGCGTTGTGGGTCAGCCCCAGCATTTT
TRBV15	NA	TRBJ1-2	NA	CATSRGNLNYGYTF	TGTGCCACCAGTCGGGGGAACCTTAACTATGGCTACACCTTC
TRBV28	NA	TRBJ1-4	NA	CASSLTGSSEKLFF	TGTGCCAGCAGTTTAACAGGAAGTAGTGAAAAACTGTTTTTT
TRBV4-3	NA	TRBJ1-2	NA	CASSQDRQVYGYTF	TGCGCCAGCAGCCAAGACAGACAGGTCTATGGCTACACCTTC
TRBV2	NA	TRBJ2-3	NA	CASSYLTDTQYF	TGTGCCAGCAGCTACCTCACAGATACGCAGTATTTT
TRBV20-1	NA	TRBJ2-1	NA	CSANEQFF	TGCAGTGCAAATGAGCAGTTCTTC
TRBV11-2	NA	TRBJ1-1	NA	CASSLGQASTEAFF	TGTGCCAGCAGCTTGGGCCAGGCCTCCACTGAAGCTTTCTTT
TRBV6-1	NA	TRBJ2-7	NA	CASSAFFDQTYEQYF	TGTGCCAGCAGTGCGTTTTTCGACCAAACCTACGAGCAGTACTTC
TRBV28	NA	TRBJ1-1	TRBD1	CASSFPTGSGSGAFF	TGTGCCAGCAGTTTCCCGACAGGGTCCGGTTCCGGGGCTTTCTTT
TRBV30	NA	TRBJ2-5	TRBD1	CATNRGQSQETQYF	TGTGCCACCAATAGGGGACAGAGCCAAGAGACCCAGTACTTC
TRBV28	once	TRBJ2-3	NA	CASSRPDTQYF	TGTGCCAGCAGTCGGCCAGATACGCAGTATTTT
TRBV18	few	TRBJ2-5	NA	CASSPLGGQQETQYF	TGTGCCAGCTCACCGCTCGGGGGTCAGCAAGAGACCCAGTACTTC
TRBV18	few	TRBJ2-7	NA	CASSPLGQSYEQYF	TGTGCCAGCTCACCACTAGGACAGTCATACGAGCAGTACTTC
TRBV5-6	NA	TRBJ2-7	NA	CASSLADYEQYF	TGTGCCAGCAGCTTGGCCGATTACGAGCAGTACTTC
TRBV7-3	few	TRBJ2-7	TRBD1	CASSLGGTGIYEQYF	TGTGCCAGCAGCTTGGGCGGGACAGGGATCTACGAGCAGTACTTC
TRBV10-3	NA	TRBJ1-3	NA	CAISGGHSGNTIYF	TGTGCCATCTCTGGGGGGCACTCTGGAAACACCATATATTTT
TRBV6-5	NA	TRBJ1-1	NA	CASSYSSLAGATFF	TGTGCCAGCAGTTACTCGAGTTTAGCAGGGGCGACTTTCTTT
TRBV7-9	NA	TRBJ1-5	NA	CASSLGESNQPQHF	TGTGCCAGCAGCTTAGGAGAAAGCAATCAGCCCCAGCATTTT
TRBV10-3	NA	TRBJ2-7	NA	CAIRNSGFGYEQYF	TGTGCCATCAGGAACTCGGGATTCGGCTACGAGCAGTACTTC
TRBV9	once	TRBJ2-3	NA	CASSVAVGAPDTQYF	TGTGCCAGCAGCGTAGCTGTGGGAGCCCCAGATACGCAGTATTTT
TRBV6-5	NA	TRBJ2-7	TRBD1	CASSRTRDRAYEQYF	TGTGCCAGCAGCCGGACCCGGGACAGGGCCTACGAGCAGTACTTC
TRBV5-8	NA	TRBJ1-4	NA	CASSLVGRAGNEKLFF	TGTGCCAGCAGCCTCGTGGGCAGGGCCGGGAATGAAAAACTGTTTTTT
TRBV30	NA	TRBJ1-4	TRBD1	CAWLQGALTTNEKLFF	TGTGCCTGGTTACAGGGGGCCCTGACAACTAATGAAAAACTGTTTTTT
TRBV28	NA	TRBJ2-7	TRBD2	CASSFLRTSGTNAYEQYF	TGTGCCAGCAGTTTTCTCAGGACTAGCGGGACCAACGCCTACGAGCAGTACTTC
TRBV14	once	TRBJ2-3	NA	CASSQQLGNTDTQYF	TGTGCCAGCAGCCAACAGCTAGGGAACACAGATACGCAGTATTTT
TRBV14	NA	TRBJ1-2	NA	CASSQDSAGVGGYTF	TGTGCCAGCAGCCAAGACTCGGCAGGGGTGGGCGGCTACACCTTC
TRBV9	NA	TRBJ2-3	TRBD2	CASSLGLAGAADTQYF	TGTGCCAGCAGCCTGGGACTAGCGGGAGCGGCAGATACGCAGTATTTT
TRBV2	NA	TRBJ2-5	NA	CASSEMQQETQYF	TGTGCCAGCAGTGAAATGCAGCAAGAGACCCAGTACTTC
TRBV19	NA	TRBJ1-1	TRBD1	CASSITGGPIAFF	TGTGCCAGTAGTATTACAGGGGGGCCTATCGCTTTCTTT
TRBV7-8	NA	TRBJ2-7	NA	CASSFGRRSYEQYF	TGTGCCAGCAGCTTCGGACGGCGGAGCTACGAGCAGTACTTC
TRBV14	NA	TRBJ1-1	TRBD1	CASSRTGNTEAFF	TGTGCCAGCAGCCGGACAGGGAACACTGAAGCTTTCTTT
TRBV7-2	once	TRBJ2-1	NA	CASSLGGYEQFF	TGTGCCAGCAGCTTAGGAGGGTACGAGCAGTTCTTC
TRBV7-2	once	TRBJ2-3	NA	CASSFGGSTDTQYF	TGTGCCAGCAGCTTTGGCGGTAGCACAGATACGCAGTATTTT
TRBV29-1	NA	TRBJ1-1	NA	CSVAIRQAHEAFF	TGCAGCGTCGCAATCCGACAGGCCCATGAAGCTTTCTTT
TRBV28	NA	TRBJ2-7	TRBD1	CASSPTGGNEQYF	TGTGCCAGCAGCCCGACAGGGGGAAACGAGCAGTACTTC
TRBV5-1	NA	TRBJ1-2	NA	CASNSGTWEDGYTF	TGCGCCAGCAATTCGGGGACCTGGGAGGATGGCTACACCTTC
TRBV7-8	few	TRBJ2-7	NA	CASSLNWPEQYF	TGTGCCAGCAGCTTAAACTGGCCCGAGCAGTACTTC
TRBV6-5	NA	TRBJ1-2	NA	CASSKTANLNYGYTF	TGTGCCAGCAGTAAGACGGCGAACCTTAACTATGGCTACACCTTC
TRBV19	NA	TRBJ2-1	NA	CASTPGAGGNEQFF	TGTGCCAGTACACCAGGGGCCGGGGGGAATGAGCAGTTCTTC
TRBV4-2	NA	TRBJ2-1	NA	CASSQDLRGSYNEQFF	TGTGCCAGCAGCCAAGATCTTAGGGGCTCCTACAATGAGCAGTTCTTC
TRBV4-3	NA	TRBJ1-4	TRBD1	CASRRQGSEKLFF	TGCGCCAGCAGACGACAGGGGTCTGAAAAACTGTTTTTT
TRBV2	NA	TRBJ1-5	NA	CASMRAEGGNQPQHF	TGTGCCAGCATGAGGGCGGAGGGCGGCAATCAGCCCCAGCATTTT
TRBV15	NA	TRBJ2-1	NA	CATSSASLSEQFF	TGTGCCACCAGCAGCGCGAGTTTAAGTGAGCAGTTCTTC
TRBV4-1	NA	TRBJ1-5	NA	CASSQEGVGVRNQPQHF	TGCGCCAGCAGCCAAGAGGGGGTGGGAGTAAGGAATCAGCCCCAGCATTTT
TRBV14	NA	TRBJ2-7	TRBD2	CASSQGTSGRRGGSYEQYF	TGTGCCAGCAGCCAAGGGACTAGCGGGAGAAGAGGGGGATCCTACGAGCAGTACTTC
TRBV28	NA	TRBJ1-2	NA	CASSFLAGDGGYGYTF	TGTGCCAGCAGTTTTCTTGCCGGGGACGGAGGCTATGGCTACACCTTC
TRBV29-1	NA	TRBJ2-2	NA	CSVQGAGELFF	TGCAGCGTTCAGGGCGCCGGGGAGCTGTTTTTT